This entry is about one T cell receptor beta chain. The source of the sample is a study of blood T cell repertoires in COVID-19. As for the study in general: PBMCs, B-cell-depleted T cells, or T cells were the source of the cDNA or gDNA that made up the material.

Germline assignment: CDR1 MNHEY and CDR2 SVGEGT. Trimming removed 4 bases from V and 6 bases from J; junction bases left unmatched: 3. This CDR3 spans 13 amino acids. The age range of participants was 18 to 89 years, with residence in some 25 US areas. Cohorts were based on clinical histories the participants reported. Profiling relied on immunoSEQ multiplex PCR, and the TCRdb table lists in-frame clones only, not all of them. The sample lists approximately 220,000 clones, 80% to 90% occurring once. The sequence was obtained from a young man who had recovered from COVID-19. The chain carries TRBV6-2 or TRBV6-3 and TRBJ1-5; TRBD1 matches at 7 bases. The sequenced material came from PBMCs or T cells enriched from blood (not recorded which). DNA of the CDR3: TGTGCCAGCAGTTCCGACAGGGTTCAGCCCCAGCATTTT. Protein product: CASSSDRVQPQHF.